A selection of T cell receptor beta chains follows, all from one sample in a study of T cells in Graves' hyperthyroidism and ophthalmopathy. TCRdb re-called the multiplex PCR reads with MiXCR, one entry per CDR3 protein. The sample has 500,000 to 600,000 distinct CDR3 sequences; approximately 44% are singletons. Sequencing was carried out using peripheral blood or thyroid tissue (not recorded which). The receptors were sampled from an adult woman with Graves' disease, either hyperthyroidism or ophthalmopathy (not recorded which). Both conserved end residues are part of each CDR3. D genes are given only for firm matches. Rows give clone size only sometimes, using once, few, many, or a class for an expanded clone.

v_call	clone_size	d_call	j_call	cdr3_nt	cdr3_aa
TRBV2	few	NA	TRBJ2-6	TGTGCCAGCAGGGGGGGAACTGGGGCCAACGTCCTGACTTTC	CASRGGTGANVLTF
TRBV7-2	many	NA	TRBJ1-6	TGTGCCAGCAGCTTGTTTCAGGGGAGGGGTTCACCCCTCCACTTT	CASSLFQGRGSPLHF
TRBV5-1	NA	NA	TRBJ2-1	TGCGCCAGCAGTCAACAGCGGGTATCCTACAATGAGCAGTTCTTC	CASSQQRVSYNEQFF
TRBV5-6	many	NA	TRBJ1-5	TGTGCCAGCAGCCGCGCCAGGGCCGGAGGAGGCAATCAGCCCCAGCATTTT	CASSRARAGGGNQPQHF
TRBV7-9	many	NA	TRBJ2-2	TGTGCCAGCAGCTTACACGACTCCGCGGCCGGGGAGCTGTTTTTT	CASSLHDSAAGELFF
TRBV24-1	many	NA	TRBJ2-2	TGTGCCACCAGGGTCAGGGACACCGGGGAGCTGTTTTTT	CATRVRDTGELFF
TRBV10-3	once	TRBD1	TRBJ1-5	TGTGCCATCAGTGAGGGACAGGGTGCCAATCAGCCCCAGCATTTT	CAISEGQGANQPQHF
TRBV20-1	few	NA	TRBJ1-4	TGCAGTGCTAGTACAGGGATTAATGAAAAACTGTTTTTT	CSASTGINEKLFF
TRBV7-9	NA	TRBD1	TRBJ1-3	TGTGCCAGCAGCCGACCAGGGACAGGGTCTGGAAACACCATATATTTT	CASSRPGTGSGNTIYF
TRBV15	NA	NA	TRBJ1-2	TGTGCCACCAGCAGAGACGTAGGACAGATCTATGGCTACACCTTC	CATSRDVGQIYGYTF
TRBV4-1	many	NA	TRBJ1-2	TGCGCCAGCAGCCTCCCAGGGAGCATCTATGGCTACACCTTC	CASSLPGSIYGYTF
TRBV11-2	NA	TRBD1	TRBJ1-6	TGTGCCAGCAGCGGGGACAGGCCCAATTCACCCCTCCACTTT	CASSGDRPNSPLHF
TRBV6-1	many	TRBD2	TRBJ2-2	TGTGCCAGCACTAGCGGCACCGGGGAGCTGTTTTTT	CASTSGTGELFF
TRBV7-9	once	NA	TRBJ2-5	TGTGCCAGCAGCCACCGGACATCAGAGACCCAGTACTTC	CASSHRTSETQYF
TRBV20-1	NA	TRBD1	TRBJ1-6	TGCAGTGCTATCCCGGGACAGGGTGAATGGTCACCCCTCCACTTT	CSAIPGQGEWSPLHF
TRBV29-1	few	NA	TRBJ2-5	TGCAGCGTTGCTGAGAAGACCCAGTACTTC	CSVAEKTQYF
TRBV9	many	NA	TRBJ2-7	TGTGCCAGCAGCGTAGTATTGGACGGGGAGCAGTACTTC	CASSVVLDGEQYF
TRBV6-6	many	NA	TRBJ1-2	TGTGCCAGCACCACTCGGATTGGGGGCTACACCTTC	CASTTRIGGYTF
TRBV9	few	TRBD2	TRBJ2-5	TGTGCCAGCAGCGTGGGAGGGAGCCTCCAAGAGACCCAGTACTTC	CASSVGGSLQETQYF
TRBV28	many	NA	TRBJ1-2	TGTGCCAGCAGTACAGGGTTCTATGGCTACACCTTC	CASSTGFYGYTF
TRBV20-1	NA	TRBD1	TRBJ1-5	TGCAGTGCTAGGCCGGGACAGGGAACCAATCAGCCCCAGCATTTT	CSARPGQGTNQPQHF
TRBV15	many	TRBD1	TRBJ1-2	TGTGCCACCAGTTCGGACAGGGACGGTTCTAACTATGGCTACACCTTC	CATSSDRDGSNYGYTF
TRBV7-2	many	TRBD2	TRBJ2-5	TGTGCCAGCAGCTCAAGAGGGTCCCTCGGACTAGCGGCACAAGAGACCCAGTACTTC	CASSSRGSLGLAAQETQYF
TRBV28	many	NA	TRBJ2-5	TGTGCCAGCAGTCCAGGGGTGACTGTCGGTCAAGAGACCCAGTACTTC	CASSPGVTVGQETQYF
TRBV20-1	NA	TRBD2	TRBJ2-7	TGCAGTGCTGGGCGACTAGCGGGATCCTCCGAGCAGTACTTC	CSAGRLAGSSEQYF
TRBV25-1	NA	TRBD1	TRBJ1-2	TGTGCCAGCAGTGCTACGCGGGGACAGGCTCCCTATGGCTACACCTTC	CASSATRGQAPYGYTF
TRBV20-1	NA	TRBD1	TRBJ2-5	TGCAGAGCAGGGACAGGGGGCCGGGAGACCCAGTACTTC	CRAGTGGRETQYF
TRBV5-1	many	NA	TRBJ1-1	TGCGCCAGCAGCTTGAAGGACATCGGCACTGAAGCTTTCTTT	CASSLKDIGTEAFF
TRBV6-6	NA	TRBD1	TRBJ1-6	TGTGCCAGCACGACAGGGGGCAATAATTCACCCCTCCACTTT	CASTTGGNNSPLHF
TRBV2	NA	NA	TRBJ1-5	TGTGCCAGCGGGCTGGCTAGCGGGAGCTCCTACGAGCATTTT	CASGLASGSSYEHF
TRBV6-5	many	TRBD1	TRBJ1-4	TGTGCCAGCAGTGAGGACAGGGGAAGGGAAAAACTGTTTTTT	CASSEDRGREKLFF
TRBV4-1	many	NA	TRBJ2-7	TGCGCCAGCAGCCATCCCTTTAGCTCCTACGAGCAGTACTTC	CASSHPFSSYEQYF
TRBV20-1	once	TRBD2	TRBJ2-7	TGCAGTGCCCACCTAGCGGGTAGCTCCTACGAGCAGTACTTC	CSAHLAGSSYEQYF
TRBV20-1	NA	NA	TRBJ1-1	TGCAGTGCTAGATCCGATATGAACACTGAAGCTTTCTTT	CSARSDMNTEAFF
TRBV14	few	NA	TRBJ2-3	TGTGCCAGCAGCCAACGGACTGGAGATACGCAGTATTTT	CASSQRTGDTQYF
TRBV19	many	NA	TRBJ1-2	TGTGCCAGTAGAGGACACCCGTCGAACTATGGCTACACCTTC	CASRGHPSNYGYTF
TRBV4-3	NA	NA	TRBJ1-5	TGCGCCAGCAGCCAAGCAGGGTTTCAGCCCCAGCATTTT	CASSQAGFQPQHF
TRBV9	NA	NA	TRBJ2-1	TGTGCCAGCAGCCCACACATGGGACGTGTGAATGAGCAGTTCTTC	CASSPHMGRVNEQFF
TRBV7-4	many	NA	TRBJ1-2	TGTGCCAGCAGCGTACCGGGATCCAACTATGGCTACACCTTC	CASSVPGSNYGYTF
TRBV2	few	NA	TRBJ1-5	TGTGCCAGCACAGGGAACCAGCCCCAGCATTTT	CASTGNQPQHF
TRBV25-1	many	TRBD1	TRBJ1-2	TGTGCCAGCAGTGCAACCCGGGACAGGCCTGAAGATGGCTACACCTTC	CASSATRDRPEDGYTF
TRBV2	NA	TRBD2	TRBJ2-2	TGTGCCAGCAGTGGGACTAGCGGGAGATGGACCGGGGAGCTGTTTTTT	CASSGTSGRWTGELFF
TRBV19	many	NA	TRBJ1-5	TGTGCCAGCAGCTCAAATAGCAATCAGCCCCAGCATTTT	CASSSNSNQPQHF
TRBV24-1	once	TRBD2	TRBJ2-1	TGTGCCACGGCGGGAGGGGGTAATGAGCAGTTCTTC	CATAGGGNEQFF
TRBV14	NA	TRBD1	TRBJ1-2	TGTGCCAGCAGCTTAGAGGGGGCGCAGGGGGCGAGTAACTATGGCTACACCTTC	CASSLEGAQGASNYGYTF
TRBV9	NA	NA	TRBJ2-7	TGTGCCAGCAGCGTAGCGGGAGTGGGGGAGCAGTACTTC	CASSVAGVGEQYF
TRBV30	few	NA	TRBJ2-5	TGTGCCTGGGACACCAACCTGGGGGCCGAGACCCAGTACTTC	CAWDTNLGAETQYF
TRBV3-1	many	NA	TRBJ1-2	TGTGCCAGCAGCCAAGATGGGCATGGCTACACCTTC	CASSQDGHGYTF
TRBV3-1	many	TRBD2	TRBJ2-5	TGTGCCAGCAGCCTTCTTACTAGCGGGAACCGAGAGACCCAGTACTTC	CASSLLTSGNRETQYF
TRBV7-3	many	TRBD2	TRBJ2-5	TGTGCCAGCAGCCCCGCCCCGGGGACTAGCGGGATTCAAGAGACCCAGTACTTC	CASSPAPGTSGIQETQYF
TRBV28	few	TRBD1	TRBJ1-2	TGTGCCAGCAGTATCAGGGGGCCCTATGGCTACACCTTC	CASSIRGPYGYTF